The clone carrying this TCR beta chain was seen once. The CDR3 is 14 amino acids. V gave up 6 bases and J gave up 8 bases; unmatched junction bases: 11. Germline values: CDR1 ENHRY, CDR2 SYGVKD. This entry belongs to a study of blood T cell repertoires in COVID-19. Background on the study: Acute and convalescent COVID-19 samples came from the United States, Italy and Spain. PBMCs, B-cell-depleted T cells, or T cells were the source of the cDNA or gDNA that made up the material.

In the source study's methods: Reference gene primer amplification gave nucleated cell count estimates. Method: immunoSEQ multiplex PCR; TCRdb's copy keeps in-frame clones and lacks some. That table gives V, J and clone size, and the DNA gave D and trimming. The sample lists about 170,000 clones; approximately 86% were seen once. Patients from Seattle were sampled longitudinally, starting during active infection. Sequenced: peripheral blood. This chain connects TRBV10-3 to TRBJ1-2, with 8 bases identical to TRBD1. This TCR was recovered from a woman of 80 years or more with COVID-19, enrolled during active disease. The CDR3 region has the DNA TGTGCCATCAGCCTCGACAGGGGTAATGACGGCTACACCTTC. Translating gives CAISLDRGNDGYTF.